This T cell receptor (beta chain) was identified in a study of blood T cell repertoires in COVID-19. The study counted Cohort 3 donors as recovered given two negative PCRs, clearance, or symptom resolution. Sequencing used immunoSEQ multiplex PCR; TCRdb keeps in-frame clones, though not all of them. Counted here are fewer than 200,000 clones, 88% occurring once; the ten biggest clones make up about 9.4%. Germline-derived CDR1 and CDR2 are SGHDN and FVKESK. The CDR3 is 17 residues long. Trimming left V 0 bases short and J 3 bases short, with 16 bases between. The source material was PBMCs or T cells enriched from blood (not recorded which). The chain joins TRBV14 to TRBJ2-3; no definite D call. The TCR comes from a woman under 30 who had recovered from COVID-19. CDR3 region: CASSQDVRVGLTDTQYF. CDR3 nucleotide sequence: TGTGCCAGCAGCCAAGATGTCCGGGTCGGCCTGACAGATACGCAGTATTTT.